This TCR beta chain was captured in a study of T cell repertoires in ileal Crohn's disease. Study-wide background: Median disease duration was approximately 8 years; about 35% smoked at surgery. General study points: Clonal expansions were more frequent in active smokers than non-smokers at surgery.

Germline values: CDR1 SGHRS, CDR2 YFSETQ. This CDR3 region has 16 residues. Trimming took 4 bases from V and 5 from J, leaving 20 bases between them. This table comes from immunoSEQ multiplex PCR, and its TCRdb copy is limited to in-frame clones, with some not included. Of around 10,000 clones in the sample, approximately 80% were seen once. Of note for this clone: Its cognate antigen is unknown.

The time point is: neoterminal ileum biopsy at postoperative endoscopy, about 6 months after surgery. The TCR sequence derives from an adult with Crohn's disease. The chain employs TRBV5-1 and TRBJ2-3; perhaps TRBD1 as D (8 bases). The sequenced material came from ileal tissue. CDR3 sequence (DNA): TGCGCCAGCAGCATCGACAGGGGAGCGGGATTAGATACGCAGTATTTT. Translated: CASSIDRGAGLDTQYF. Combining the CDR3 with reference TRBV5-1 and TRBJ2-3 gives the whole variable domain KAGVTQTPRYLIKTRGQQVTLSCSPISGHRSVSWYQQTPGQGLQFLFEYFSETQRNKGNFPGRFSGRQFSNSRSEMNVSTLELGDSALYLCASSIDRGAGLDTQYFGPGTRLTVL.